The 4 T cell receptor beta chains below were found in one sample sequenced in a study of identical twins. TCRdb recomputed calls from the 5' RACE reads with MiXCR, one row per CDR3 protein. The data show roughly 720,000 distinct CDR3 sequences, 15% to 20% seen once. This sample was also put to use in a study of T cells expressing NK-cell markers.

The sample consisted of PBMCs. The receptors were gathered from a woman aged 18-29 years in good health.

The CDR3 reads CASSLAGKSGANVLTF. The CDR3 bases are TGCGCCAGCAGCTTGGCGGGGAAGTCCGGGGCCAACGTCCTGACTTTC. The chain carries TRBV5-1 and TRBJ2-6; D is perhaps TRBD2 (5 bases). This CDR3 comprises 16 residues. V lost 0 bases and J lost 4, with 11 bases in between. Germline V lookup: CDR1 SGHRS, CDR2 YFSETQ.

This chain joins TRBV11-2 and TRBJ2-1, with a tentative D call TRBD1 (5 bases). CDR3 length: 13 amino acids. Trimming removed 5 bases from V and 12 bases from J, with 17 bases in between. Looked up from germline, CDR1 is SGHAT and CDR2 is FQNNGV. The CDR3 sequence is CASSRDSLSGQFF. CDR3 bases: TGTGCCAGCAGCCGAGACAGTCTATCGGGGCAGTTCTTC.

The CDR3 reads CASSFGSPDSEQFF. The CDR3, as DNA: TGCGCCAGCAGCTTCGGGAGCCCCGATTCTGAGCAGTTCTTC. The genes are TRBV5-1 and TRBJ2-1; tentatively, D is TRBD2 (6 bases). V was clipped by 2 bases and J by 9 bases, with 15 bases between them. Germline assignment: CDR1 SGHRS and CDR2 YFSETQ. The CDR3 loop spans 14 amino acids.

This clonotype was observed a handful of times. This chain uses TRBV12-3 or TRBV12-4 with TRBJ2-7; maybe TRBD2 (5 bases). V lost 6 bases and J 12 bases, leaving 27 bases between the germline ends. The CDR3 spans 15 residues. CDR3 nucleotides: TGTGCCAGCAGGACCAACCCCCTCAGCCGGGATCGGGCGTACTTC. It is translated as CASRTNPLSRDRAYF.